The following is a TCR beta chain sequence with its context. Its antigen is unidentified. V lost 3 bases and J lost 11; bases outside the gene matches: 5. The germline gives CDR1 SGDLS, CDR2 YYNGEE. CDR3 size: 12 residues. This sample is part of a study of cytomegalovirus exposure and HLA in healthy donors. The study ran its PCR with 60 Vbeta and 13 Jbeta primers. Sequencing used immunoSEQ multiplex PCR; TCRdb keeps in-frame clones, though not all of them. The sample records fewer than 110,000 clones, 65% to 80% being singletons. Study-wide points: There were some V segments, including TRBV6-2 and TRBV6-3, excluded as indistinguishable. Cytomegalovirus-associated status was assigned to about 160 TCR beta chains. Rarity characterized most TCR sequences, yet some public TCRs appeared in many donors.

Sequencing input: PBMCs. This clonotype originated in a woman aged 18 to 35 in good health and CMV-seropositive. V usage is TRBV9 and J usage is TRBJ1-1, with TRBD1 identical over 9 bases. CDR3 coding DNA: TGTGCCAGCAGCGGTACAGGGGGCGCGGCTTTCTTT. Translation: CASSGTGGAAFF.